The T cell receptor (beta chain) under discussion was sequenced for a study of Graves' ophthalmopathy and Graves' hyperthyroidism. General study findings and limits: With a specificity of just over 72% and a sensitivity of about 69%, the model predicted ophthalmopathy progression.

Notes on this clonotype: Its antigen is not identified.

The CDR3 extends over 13 amino acids. Deletions cut 5 bases from V and 9 bases from J, with 16 bases between. The germline gives CDR1 SGHVS, CDR2 FQNEAQ. RNA served as the template for amplifying TCR beta CDR3 regions. HTBI-primed first-round RT-PCR preceded second-round multiplex PCR. TCRdb processed the multiplex PCR reads anew with MiXCR; each CDR3 protein has one entry. The table records approximately 1.2 million distinct CDR3 sequences, less than 45% of them present only once. Only newly diagnosed hyperthyroidism patients aged 18 to 65, with under 2 months' duration, were enrolled. The chain links TRBV7-8 to TRBJ1-2; TRBD1 might be the D (5 bases). The sequencing sample was made of peripheral blood or thyroid tissue (not recorded which). This clonotype was sampled from an adult man with Graves' hyperthyroidism. The CDR3, as DNA: TGTGCCAGCAGCCGAGGACGGGGGGATAGCTACACCTTC. Protein: CASSRGRGDSYTF. The variable domain in full, with the rest retrieved from reference TRBV7-8 and TRBJ1-2, is GAGVSQSPRYKVAKRGQDVALRCDPISGHVSLFWYQQALGQGPEFLTYFQNEAQLDKSGLPSDRFFAERPEGSVSTLKIQRTQQEDSAVYLCASSRGRGDSYTFGSGTRLTVV.